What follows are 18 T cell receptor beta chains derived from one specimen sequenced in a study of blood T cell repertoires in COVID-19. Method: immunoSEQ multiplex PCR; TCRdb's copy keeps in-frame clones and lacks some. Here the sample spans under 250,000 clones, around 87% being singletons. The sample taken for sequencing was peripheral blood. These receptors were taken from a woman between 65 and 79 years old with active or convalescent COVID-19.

The CDR3 DNA reads TGTGCCAGTAAACTAGCGGGGGTCGGCGGGGAGCTGTTTTTT. Translation gives CASKLAGVGGELFF. The V call is TRBV19, the J call TRBJ2-2; 11 positions match TRBD2. The CDR3 contains 14 residues. The V gene's germline CDR1 is LNHDA and CDR2 SQIVND (reference sequence). V gave up 7 bases and J gave up 7 bases; unmatched junction bases: 5.

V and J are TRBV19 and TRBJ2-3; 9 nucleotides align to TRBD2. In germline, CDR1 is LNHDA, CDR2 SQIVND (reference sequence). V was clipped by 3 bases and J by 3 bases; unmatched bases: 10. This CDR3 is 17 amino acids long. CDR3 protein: CASSIRLAGVGTDTQYF. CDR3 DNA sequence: TGTGCCAGTAGTATTAGGTTAGCGGGGGTCGGGACAGATACGCAGTATTTT.

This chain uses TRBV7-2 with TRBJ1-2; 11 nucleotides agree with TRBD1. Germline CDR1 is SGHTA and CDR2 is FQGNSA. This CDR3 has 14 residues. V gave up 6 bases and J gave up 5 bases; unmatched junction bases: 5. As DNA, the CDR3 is TGTGCCAGCAGTCGGGACAGGGGGACATATGGCTACACCTTC. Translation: CASSRDRGTYGYTF.

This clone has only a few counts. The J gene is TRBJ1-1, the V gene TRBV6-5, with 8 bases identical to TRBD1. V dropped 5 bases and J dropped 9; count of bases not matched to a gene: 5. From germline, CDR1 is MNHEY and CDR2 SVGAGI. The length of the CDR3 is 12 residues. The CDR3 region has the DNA TGTGCCAGCAGTCACGGACAGGGAAAAGCTTTCTTT. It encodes CASSHGQGKAFF.

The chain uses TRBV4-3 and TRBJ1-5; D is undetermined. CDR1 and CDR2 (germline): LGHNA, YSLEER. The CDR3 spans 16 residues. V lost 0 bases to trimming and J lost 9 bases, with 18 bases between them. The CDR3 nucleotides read TGCGCCAGCAGCCAAGATATCGGCAGGTGGAATAGGCCCCAGCATTTT. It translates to CASSQDIGRWNRPQHF.

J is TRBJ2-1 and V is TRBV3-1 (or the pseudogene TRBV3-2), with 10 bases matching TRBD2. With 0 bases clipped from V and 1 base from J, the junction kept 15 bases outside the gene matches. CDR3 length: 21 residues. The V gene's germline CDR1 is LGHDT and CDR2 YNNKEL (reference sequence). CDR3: CASSQDRKRGGPGASYNEQFF. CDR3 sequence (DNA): TGTGCCAGCAGCCAAGATAGAAAGCGGGGGGGCCCGGGCGCGTCCTACAATGAGCAGTTCTTC.

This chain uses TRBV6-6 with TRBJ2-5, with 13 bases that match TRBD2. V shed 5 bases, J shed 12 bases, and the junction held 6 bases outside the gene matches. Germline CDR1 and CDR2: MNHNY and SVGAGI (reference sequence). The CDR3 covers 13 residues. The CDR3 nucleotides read TGTGCCAGCAGTCCCCGACTAGCGGGGGGAGAGTACTTC. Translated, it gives CASSPRLAGGEYF.

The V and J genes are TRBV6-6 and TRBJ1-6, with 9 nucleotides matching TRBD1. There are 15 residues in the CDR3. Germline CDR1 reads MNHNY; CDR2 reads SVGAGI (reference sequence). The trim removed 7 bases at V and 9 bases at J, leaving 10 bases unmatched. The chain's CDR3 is CASIQLGTGSSPLHF. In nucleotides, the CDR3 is TGTGCCAGCATCCAGCTCGGGACAGGGTCTTCACCCCTCCACTTT.

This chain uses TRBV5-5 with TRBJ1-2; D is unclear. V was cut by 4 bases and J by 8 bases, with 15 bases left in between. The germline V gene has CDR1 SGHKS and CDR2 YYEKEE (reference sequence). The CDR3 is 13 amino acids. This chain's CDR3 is CASSPMGGRGYTF. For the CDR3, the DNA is TGTGCCAGCAGCCCAATGGGAGGACGAGGCTACACCTTC.

CDR3 amino acids: CASRDTGFAQYF. In nucleotides, the CDR3 is TGTGCCAGCAGGGACACTGGGTTTGCTCAGTACTTC. This chain connects TRBV6-5 to TRBJ2-4, with D tentatively TRBD1 (5 bases). Germline assignment: CDR1 MNHEY and CDR2 SVGAGI. The V end lost 6 bases, the J end lost 12 bases, and 15 bases lay between the germline ends. The CDR3 spans 12 residues.

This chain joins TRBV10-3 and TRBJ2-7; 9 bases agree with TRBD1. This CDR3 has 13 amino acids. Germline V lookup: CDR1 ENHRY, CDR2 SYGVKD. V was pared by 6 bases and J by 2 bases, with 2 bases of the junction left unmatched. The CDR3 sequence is CAISRDRAYEQYF. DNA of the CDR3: TGTGCCATCAGCCGGGACAGGGCCTACGAGCAGTACTTC.

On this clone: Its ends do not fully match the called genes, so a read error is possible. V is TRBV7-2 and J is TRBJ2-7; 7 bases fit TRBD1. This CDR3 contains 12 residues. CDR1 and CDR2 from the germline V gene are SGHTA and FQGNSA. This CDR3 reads CASSWGQTNPLF. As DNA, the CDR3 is TGTGCCAGCAGCTGGGGACAGACGAATCCCCTCTTC.

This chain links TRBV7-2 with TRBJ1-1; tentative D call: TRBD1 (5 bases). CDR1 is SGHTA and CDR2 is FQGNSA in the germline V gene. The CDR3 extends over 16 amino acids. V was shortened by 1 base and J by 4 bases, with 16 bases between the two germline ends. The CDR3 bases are TGTGCCAGCAGCTTAGGTTTCCAGGGCCAGACCACTGAAGCTTTCTTT. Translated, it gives CASSLGFQGQTTEAFF.

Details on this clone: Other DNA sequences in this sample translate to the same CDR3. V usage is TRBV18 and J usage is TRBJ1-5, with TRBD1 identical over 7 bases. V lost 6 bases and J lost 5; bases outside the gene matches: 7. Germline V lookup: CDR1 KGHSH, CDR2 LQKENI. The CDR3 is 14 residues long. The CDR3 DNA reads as TGTGCCAGCTCTCCCCAGGGGGGAGATCAGCCCCAGCATTTT. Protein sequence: CASSPQGGDQPQHF.

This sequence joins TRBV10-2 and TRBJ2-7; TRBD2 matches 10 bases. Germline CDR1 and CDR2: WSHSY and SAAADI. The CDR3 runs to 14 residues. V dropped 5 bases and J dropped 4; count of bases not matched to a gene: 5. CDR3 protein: CASSIAGGPYEQYF. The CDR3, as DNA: TGCGCCAGCAGTATAGCGGGGGGTCCGTACGAGCAGTACTTC.

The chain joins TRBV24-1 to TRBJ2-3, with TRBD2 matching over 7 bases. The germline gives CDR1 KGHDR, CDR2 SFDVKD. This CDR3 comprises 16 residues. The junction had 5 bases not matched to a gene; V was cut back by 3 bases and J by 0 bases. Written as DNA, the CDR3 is TGTGCCACCAGTGATCCGGGGGGAACAAGCACAGATACGCAGTATTTT. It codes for CATSDPGGTSTDTQYF.

CDR3 residues: CASTHKSSYNEQFF. As DNA, the CDR3 is TGTGCCAGCACCCATAAGAGCTCCTACAATGAGCAGTTCTTC. The rearrangement uses TRBV14 and TRBJ2-1; D not resolved. Germline CDR1 reads SGHDN; CDR2 reads FVKESK. The CDR3 has 14 residues. Trimming took 7 bases from V and 0 from J, leaving 10 bases between them.

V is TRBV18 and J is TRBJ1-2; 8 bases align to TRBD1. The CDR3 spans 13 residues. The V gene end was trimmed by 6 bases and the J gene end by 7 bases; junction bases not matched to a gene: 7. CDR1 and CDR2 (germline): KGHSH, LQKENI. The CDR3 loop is CASSGQGPSGYTF. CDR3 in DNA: TGTGCCAGCTCCGGACAGGGACCGAGTGGCTACACCTTC.